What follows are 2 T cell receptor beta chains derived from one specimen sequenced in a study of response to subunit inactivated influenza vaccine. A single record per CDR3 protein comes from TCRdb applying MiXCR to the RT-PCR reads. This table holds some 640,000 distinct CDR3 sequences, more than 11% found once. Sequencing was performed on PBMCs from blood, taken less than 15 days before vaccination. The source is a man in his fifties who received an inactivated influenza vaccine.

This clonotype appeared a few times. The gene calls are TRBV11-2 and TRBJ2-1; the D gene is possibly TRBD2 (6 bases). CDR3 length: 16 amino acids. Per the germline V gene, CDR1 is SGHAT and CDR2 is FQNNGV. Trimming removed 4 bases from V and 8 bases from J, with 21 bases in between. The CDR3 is CASSSPAGGFRDEQFF. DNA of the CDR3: TGTGCCAGCAGCTCACCCGCCGGGGGTTTTAGGGATGAGCAGTTCTTC.

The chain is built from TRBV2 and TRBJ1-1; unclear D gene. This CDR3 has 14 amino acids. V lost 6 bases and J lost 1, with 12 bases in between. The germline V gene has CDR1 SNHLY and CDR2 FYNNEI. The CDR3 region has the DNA TGTGCCAGCAGGCCTAGATCCGGGAACACTGAAGCTTTCTTT. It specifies CASRPRSGNTEAFF.